This T cell receptor (beta chain) was obtained from a study of T cell repertoires in cytomegalovirus infection. Study context: Based on public TCR beta signatures, there were indications of CMV infection and of a matching HLA type. Study conclusions and caveats: HLA-C-restricted, CMV-specific TCR beta clonotypes were dominant ex vivo.

The germline V gene encodes CDR1 SQVTM and CDR2 ANQGSEA. CDR3 size: 12 residues. The V end lost 3 bases, the J end lost 1 base, and 6 bases lay between the germline ends. In its sample, this clonotype was seen a few times. Its antigen is not identified. TCRdb independently ran MiXCR on the reads; one entry per CDR3 protein. The table has 150,000 to 200,000 distinct CDR3 sequences, approximately 14% seen once. The sample comprised PBMCs. V usage is TRBV29-1 and J usage is TRBJ1-1, with D possibly being TRBD1 (5 bases). The TCR was taken from a human donor in good health (CMV status not recorded). Some clones in this sample may be carry-over from other donors' samples. The CDR3 protein is CSVDDRNTEAFF. CDR3 bases: TGCAGCGTTGACGACAGGAACACTGAAGCTTTCTTT.